This T cell receptor beta chain was captured by sequencing in a study of graft-versus-host responses after intestinal transplantation. Background on the study: All recipients were transplanted with multivisceral, liver-intestinal, or isolated intestinal grafts. General study points: Across patients carrying graft-donor T cell macrochimerism, allografts held high graft-versus-host to host-versus-graft clonal ratios. Peak levels of circulating GvH clones tracked with early post-transplant HvG declines. There were GvH clones found in recipient marrow, and some of them appeared first in ileum or blood.

Clones were sequenced by immunoSEQ multiplex PCR, and TCRdb holds only the in-frame ones, with some missing. The sample has about 94,000 clones; 90% to 95% are singletons. The CDR3 totals 17 residues. Details on this clone: Its target is unknown.

The receptor was isolated from a human donor who received an intestinal transplant. The chain joins TRBV21-1 to TRBJ1-5. TRBV21-1 counts as a pseudogene. The material sequenced was unstimulated CD8+ T cells sorted from spleen or lymph node cells, taken before intestinal transplant. The CDR3, as DNA: TGTGCCAGCAGCAACTTTCGGGAGGGGGCAGACGAACAGCCCCAGCATTTT. Protein product: CASSNFREGADEQPQHF.